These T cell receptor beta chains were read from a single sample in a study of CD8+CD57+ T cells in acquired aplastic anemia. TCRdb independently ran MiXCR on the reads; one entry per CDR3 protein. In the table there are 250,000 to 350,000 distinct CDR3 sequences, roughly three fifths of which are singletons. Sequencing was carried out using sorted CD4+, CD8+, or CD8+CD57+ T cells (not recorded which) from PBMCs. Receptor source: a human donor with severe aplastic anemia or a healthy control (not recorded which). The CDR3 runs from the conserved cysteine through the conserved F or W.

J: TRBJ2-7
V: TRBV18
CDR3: CASSPRPSDEQYF

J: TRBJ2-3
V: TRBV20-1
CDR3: CSARSSGGTDTQYF

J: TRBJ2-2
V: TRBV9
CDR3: CATSNPAEFGELFF

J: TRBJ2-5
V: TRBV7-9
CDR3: CASSLHRQGQETQYF

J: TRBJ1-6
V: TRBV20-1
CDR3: CSASGGEMAIHF

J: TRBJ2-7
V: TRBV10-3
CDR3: CAINKDRSYEQYF

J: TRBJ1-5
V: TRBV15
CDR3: CATSRDNSYQPQHF

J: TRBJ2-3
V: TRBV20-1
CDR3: CSANRDLSTDTQYF

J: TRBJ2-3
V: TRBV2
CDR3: CARTSGPGRTDTQYF

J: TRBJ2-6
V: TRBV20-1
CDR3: CSARTDSGANVLTF

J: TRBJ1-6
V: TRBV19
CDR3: CASAGSLRSYNSPLHF